The T cell receptor beta chain described here comes from a study of OX40 agonist ivuxolimab in advanced cancers. A note on the overall study: Ivuxolimab was a fully human IgG2 agonistic monoclonal antibody targeting the costimulatory receptor OX40 (CD134). Three dose-escalation patients achieved partial responses, one with hepatocellular carcinoma and two with cutaneous melanoma. Of the 50 or so patients in dose escalation, some 20 had hepatocellular carcinoma, about 15 had melanoma, 9 had renal cell carcinoma and 9 had head and neck cancer. Intravenous ivuxolimab was administered to patients every 2 weeks at six dose levels: 0.01, 0.1, 0.3, 1.5, 3 and 10 mg/kg. Prior anti-PD-1, anti-PD-L1 or anti-CTLA-4 therapy was permitted, and checkpoint inhibitors had been received by around 39% of dose-escalation patients. Peripheral TCRbeta sequencing was intended to test whether TCR sequence diversity was altered and clonal T-cell expansion was caused by ivuxolimab. In the dose-escalation cohort, 82.7% of patients were male, and the mean age was 60 years with a range of roughly 23 to 79. The paper covers the monotherapy dose-escalation part of the phase I ivuxolimab trial, which included N ≈ 57 patients. The paper's findings and limits, for the study overall: Partial responders in the 0.1-3.0 mg/kg groups had among the lowest normalized peripheral clonal expansion, especially among CD8+ T cells. The antigen specificity of the peripheral T cells that underwent clonal expansion was not determined. After ivuxolimab, CD8+ T cells had more expanded clones than CD4+ T cells on average. At doses from 0.1 to 3.0 mg/kg, clonal expansion was seen in both CD4+ and CD8+ blood T cells between baseline and week 6. Low levels of normalized T-cell clonal expansion were also seen in some nonresponding patients.

Taken from the germline V gene, the CDR1 and CDR2 loops are SGDLS and YYNGEE. Counted from cysteine to phenylalanine, this CDR3 has 14 amino acids. Left in the record is the CDR3 DNA by itself, 42 bases read in frame from the first base. V lost 4 bases and J lost 6 bases, and the count of bases not matched to a germline gene is 6. On this clone itself: Its antigen remains undetermined. No per-base quality is available; no much larger clone lies one base away.

Genomic DNA was extracted from sorted cells for sequencing of the TCRbeta CDR3 region. TCRbeta CDR3 regions were sequenced using the immunoSEQ Assay. This immuneACCESS table, as held by TCRdb, lists in-frame sequences with V and J called but not all clones. Of the missing ones, under half trace to an unresolved V gene in checked studies; the others have no known cause. This sample holds roughly 30,000 clones; over 90% were observed only once. The biggest ten clones account for 9.4% of the sample. The trial excluded patients who had a history of autoimmune disease or were on systemic immunosuppression. In every dose cohort, peripheral blood was drawn for TCR sequencing at baseline, cycle 4 day 1, and cycle 7 day 1. Samples were obtained from an open-label, multicenter, first-in-human phase I dose-escalation trial of ivuxolimab. Adults with locally advanced or metastatic melanoma, renal cell, hepatocellular, or head and neck squamous cell carcinoma were enrolled in the trial. CD4+ and CD8+ T cells were sorted separately from peripheral blood before TCR sequencing.

The origin of this receptor is an adult with an advanced solid tumor such as melanoma, head and neck, liver or kidney cancer. Sequenced here: CD4+ or CD8+ T cells sorted from blood, sampled in a trial of the OX40 agonist ivuxolimab. This receptor chain uses TRBV9 and TRBJ2-2, with 7 bases aligning to TRBD1. The CDR3 region: CASSTDRVAGELFF. The bases read TGTGCCAGCAGCACCGACAGGGTCGCCGGGGAGCTGTTTTTT. The full variable domain, completed from the reference TRBV9 and TRBJ2-2 proteins outside the CDR3, reads DSGVTQTPKHLITATGQRVTLRCSPRSGDLSVYWYQQSLDQGLQFLIQYYNGEERAKGNILERFSAQQFPDLHSELNLSSLELGDSALYFCASSTDRVAGELFFGEGSRLTVL.